Listed here are 17 T cell receptor beta chains from one sample, sequenced in a study of T cells after posttransplantation cyclophosphamide. Clones were sequenced by immunoSEQ multiplex PCR, and TCRdb holds only the in-frame ones, with some missing. Observed in the sample are 20,000 to 25,000 clones, none of them singletons. Material for sequencing was PBMCs. Every receptor here comes from a woman aged 50 to 60 in good health, CMV-negative, and a related stem cell transplant donor.

This clone has at least ten counts. V and J are TRBV19 and TRBJ2-6, with 7 bases fitting TRBD1. In germline, CDR1 is LNHDA, CDR2 SQIVND (reference sequence). V shed 8 bases and J 11 bases; nucleotides not matched to a gene: 9. CDR3 length equals 13 residues. The CDR3 sequence is CASSGQRVHVLTF. As DNA, the CDR3 is TGTGCCAGTTCGGGACAGAGGGTCCACGTCCTGACTTTC.

In its sample, this clone was seen many times. CDR3 loop: CASSLGQGYRSPLHF. The CDR3 DNA reads TGTGCCAGCAGTCTGGGACAGGGCTATCGGTCACCCCTCCACTTT. The chain links TRBV6-5 to TRBJ1-6, with 9 positions matching TRBD1. The J segment lost 10 bases and the V segment lost 5 bases, leaving 9 bases of the junction unmatched. The CDR3 has 15 amino acids. Germline CDR1 MNHEY, CDR2 SVGAGI.

The V and J genes are TRBV7-9 and TRBJ2-5; D is undetermined. V lost 3 bases and J lost 1, with 9 bases in between. Germline-derived CDR1 and CDR2 are SEHNR and FQNEAQ (reference sequence). This CDR3 is built from 14 residues. CDR3 DNA sequence: TGTGCCAGCAGCTTTCCTAACCGCCAAGAGACCCAGTACTTC. The encoded protein is CASSFPNRQETQYF.

J is TRBJ1-6 and V is TRBV27, with D tentatively TRBD1 (5 bases). CDR1 and CDR2 (germline): MNHEY, SMNVEV (reference sequence). CDR3 size: 16 residues. V dropped 4 bases and J dropped 1 base, with 11 bases sitting between them. As DNA, the CDR3 is TGTGCCAGCAGTTACCGGGACTCATCCTATAATTCACCCCTCCACTTT. Translated, it gives CASSYRDSSYNSPLHF.

In this sample, this clone turned up many times. The chain recombines TRBV10-3 with TRBJ1-5, with D maybe TRBD1 (6 bases). Trimming removed 9 bases from V and 2 bases from J, with 20 bases in between. The CDR3 length is 16 residues. Germline V gene lookup returns CDR1 ENHRY and CDR2 SYGVKD. CDR3 nucleotides: TGTGCCATAGGATCGGCGGGGGCTAGAGGCAATCAGCCCCAGCATTTT. This codes for CAIGSAGARGNQPQHF.

This clone was observed many times. The genes are TRBV10-3 and TRBJ2-3; 7 bases are shared with TRBD2. The J segment lost 6 bases and the V segment lost 6 bases, leaving 12 bases of the junction unmatched. Germline values: CDR1 ENHRY, CDR2 SYGVKD. The CDR3 runs to 15 residues. CDR3 sequence reads: CAIRGGSGRYDTQYF. The CDR3 coding sequence is TGTGCCATCAGGGGGGGGTCGGGAAGATATGATACGCAGTATTTT.

The table lists this clone with many counts. The gene calls are TRBV5-4 and TRBJ2-7, with 9 bases identical to TRBD1. V shed 3 bases, J shed 6 bases, and the junction held 7 bases outside the gene matches. This CDR3 is 14 amino acids long. The germline V gene has CDR1 SGHNT and CDR2 YYREEE (reference sequence). CDR3 DNA sequence: TGTGCCAGCAGCTCGGGACAGGGAACAGTCGAGCAGTACTTC. The encoded protein is CASSSGQGTVEQYF.

This clone was seen repeatedly, ten times or more. The V gene is TRBV7-2, the J gene TRBJ1-4; TRBD1 matches at 9 bases. The germline gives CDR1 SGHTA, CDR2 FQGNSA. V was clipped by 0 bases and J by 8 bases; unmatched bases: 4. The CDR3 spans 15 residues. The CDR3 region has the DNA TGTGCCAGCAGCTTAGCGGGGACAGGGAAAGAAAAACTGTTTTTT. It encodes CASSLAGTGKEKLFF.

This clone was counted at least ten times. The same CDR3 arises from other DNA sequences in this sample as well. V and J are TRBV10-3 and TRBJ2-2, with 11 nucleotides matching TRBD2. The CDR3 is 17 amino acids. Germline trimming cut 0 bases from V and 5 bases from J; bases unmatched to any gene: 5. CDR1 and CDR2 (germline): ENHRY, SYGVKD. For the CDR3, the DNA is TGTGCCATCAGTGAGTCGGGACTAGCGGAATCAACCGGGGAGCTGTTTTTT. Protein: CAISESGLAESTGELFF.

This clone was recorded at least ten times. This chain connects TRBV29-1 to TRBJ2-3, with a tentative D call TRBD1 (5 bases). CDR1 and CDR2 from the germline V gene are SQVTM and ANQGSEA. The CDR3 consists of 12 residues. Trimming left V 5 bases short and J 2 bases short, with 8 bases between. CDR3 sequence: CSVRGSTDTQYF. The DNA for the CDR3 is TGCAGCGTTAGGGGTTCCACAGATACGCAGTATTTT.

Many counts were recorded for this clone. The V call is TRBV5-4, the J call TRBJ2-2, with TRBD2 matching 7 bases. The ends lost 6 bases at V and 4 bases at J; junction bases unmatched: 9. CDR3 length: 15 residues. The germline V gene has CDR1 SGHNT and CDR2 YYREEE (reference sequence). Here the CDR3 reads CASNLDLAATGELFF. The DNA for the CDR3 is TGTGCCAGCAATCTCGATCTAGCGGCCACCGGGGAGCTGTTTTTT.

The sample holds many counts of this clone. The genes are TRBV9 and TRBJ2-5, with D maybe TRBD2 (6 bases). V lost 0 bases to trimming and J lost 5 bases, with 11 bases between them. Germline CDR1 and CDR2: SGDLS and YYNGEE. The CDR3 runs to 14 residues. DNA of the CDR3: TGTGCCAGCAGCGTAGAATTCGCGGGGGAGACCCAGTACTTC. Its protein product is CASSVEFAGETQYF.

This clone was detected ten times or more. V gene TRBV19 combines with J gene TRBJ1-4; 10 bases are a match to TRBD1. Germline lookup yields CDR1 LNHDA and CDR2 SQIVND (reference sequence). The length of the CDR3 is 15 residues. Trimming took 6 bases from V and 10 from J; bases not matched to a gene: 11. The CDR3 nucleotides read TGTGCCAGTAGACCGGGGACAGGGGAGTGGGCAAAACTGTTTTTT. The encoded protein is CASRPGTGEWAKLFF.

Ten or more counts support this clone. The chain uses TRBV2 and TRBJ1-4, with 10 positions matching TRBD1. The CDR3 sequence is 14 residues long. Germline CDR1 SNHLY, CDR2 FYNNEI. The V and J ends lost 4 bases and 6 bases, in that order; junction bases with no gene match: 2. The CDR3 sequence is CASSVDRGHEKLFF. CDR3 DNA: TGTGCCAGCAGTGTAGACAGGGGGCATGAAAAACTGTTTTTT. The complete variable domain, with remaining parts taken from reference TRBV2 and TRBJ1-4, reads EPEVTQTPSHQVTQMGQEVILRCVPISNHLYFYWYRQILGQKVEFLVSFYNNEISEKSEIFDDQFSVERPDGSNFTLKIRSTKLEDSAMYFCASSVDRGHEKLFFGSGTQLSVL.

This clone was seen ten or more times. The CDR3 sequence: CASSQDLDTQYF. CDR3 nucleotides: TGCGCCAGCAGCCAAGATCTAGATACGCAGTATTTT. V usage is TRBV4-1 and J usage is TRBJ2-3; D is ambiguous. Trimming took 0 bases from V and 5 from J, leaving 3 bases between them. The CDR3 sequence is 12 residues long. CDR1 and CDR2 from the germline V gene are MGHRA and YSYEKL.

In this sample, this clone turned up many times. The chain is built from TRBV7-2 and TRBJ2-7, with TRBD1 as a possible D gene (6 bases). This CDR3 spans 14 amino acids. Trimming pared 5 bases from V and 2 bases from J, leaving 13 bases between. Germline V CDR1 and CDR2: SGHTA, FQGNSA. The CDR3 spells CASSLQGFPYEQYF. In nucleotides, the CDR3 is TGTGCCAGCAGCCTACAGGGTTTTCCCTACGAGCAGTACTTC.

This clone was counted at least ten times. This chain connects TRBV19 to TRBJ2-7, with TRBD2 matching 11 bases. CDR1 and CDR2 (germline): LNHDA, SQIVND (reference sequence). The CDR3 is 15 amino acids. Trimming removed 7 bases from V and 4 bases from J; junction bases left unmatched: 9. CDR3 protein: CASKFRTSGSYEQYF. CDR3 sequence (DNA): TGTGCCAGTAAATTCCGCACTAGCGGGAGTTACGAGCAGTACTTC.